The clone carrying this TCR beta chain was seen just once. What it binds is not known. This entry comes from a study of immune evolution from preneoplasia to lung adenocarcinoma. Study conclusions and caveats: Later-stage lesions seemingly showed higher T cell density and diversity than normal lung. Normal lung had the highest top T cell clone frequencies.

Patient tissue came from resections in Japan or China, 2014–2017. Two lung cancer pathologists independently confirmed each histologic diagnosis. The assay was immunoSEQ multiplex PCR, and TCRdb's table has in-frame clones only and misses some. This sample has 3,800 or so clones; 80% occur once, and the top ten carry 11% to 15%. CDR1 is MNHEY, CDR2 SMNVEV, per germline (reference sequence). V lost 2 bases and J lost 9; bases outside the gene matches: 8. This CDR3 is 15 amino acids long. The sequencing sample was made of FFPE adjacent normal lung tissue. The V and J genes are TRBV27 and TRBJ2-5; 11 positions agree with TRBD2. This receptor was obtained from a person aged 60 to 85 with lung adenocarcinoma. The CDR3: CASSLTSGSPSAQYF. For the CDR3, the DNA is TGTGCCAGCAGTTTAACTAGCGGGAGCCCGTCGGCCCAGTACTTC.